This T cell receptor (beta chain) was retrieved from a study of cytomegalovirus exposure and HLA in healthy donors. On the study more broadly: Among the approximately 370 donors who were genotyped, roughly 85% fell in the genetic ancestry cluster that is associated with self-reported Caucasian donors.

Study-wide results and limits: The study dropped some indistinguishable V segments, TRBV6-2 and TRBV6-3 among them.

The CDR3 consists of 16 residues. CDR1 LGHNA and CDR2 YNFKEQ come from the germline V gene. Trimming took off 0 bases at V and 0 bases at J, with 8 bases between the two ends. Details on this clone: What it binds is unknown.

Amplification used 60 Vbeta primers and 13 Jbeta primers. Here immunoSEQ multiplex PCR was the method, and the copy in TCRdb shows in-frame clones only, minus some. The sample contains fewer than 250,000 clones, 82% of which appear only once. This sequence originates from a man in his forties in good health and CMV-seropositive. Specimen: PBMCs. The J gene is TRBJ2-2, the V gene TRBV4-2; weak D call: TRBD2 (5 bases). The DNA for the CDR3 is TGTGCCAGCAGCCAAGAAGGGCGGGCGAACACCGGGGAGCTGTTTTTT. Its translation: CASSQEGRANTGELFF.